This TCR beta chain was found in a study of blood T cell repertoires in COVID-19. Study at large: Whether acute or convalescent, the COVID-19 samples came from the United States, Italy and Spain. From T cells, B-cell-depleted T cells, or PBMCs came the material, which was cDNA or gDNA.

The authors' processing: Reference gene primers were amplified, and this amplification served to estimate nucleated cell counts. Sequencing used immunoSEQ multiplex PCR; TCRdb keeps in-frame clones, though not all of them. That table supplies the V and J calls and clone size; D and trimming were determined from the DNA. The sample yields 65,000 to 90,000 clones, approximately 88% seen once. The V segment lost 3 bases and the J segment 4 bases; nucleotides outside the gene matches: 11. Germline CDR1 is DFQATT and CDR2 is SNEGSKA (reference sequence). CDR3 length: 16 amino acids. The sequencing sample was made of peripheral blood. V is TRBV20-1 and J is TRBJ1-5; 8 nucleotides line up with TRBD1. The clonotype comes from a man aged 25-45 years with acute or convalescent COVID-19. The DNA of the CDR3 is TGCAGTGCTAGTCACCATATCGACAGGGGAAATCAGCCCCAGCATTTT. Amino acids: CSASHHIDRGNQPQHF.